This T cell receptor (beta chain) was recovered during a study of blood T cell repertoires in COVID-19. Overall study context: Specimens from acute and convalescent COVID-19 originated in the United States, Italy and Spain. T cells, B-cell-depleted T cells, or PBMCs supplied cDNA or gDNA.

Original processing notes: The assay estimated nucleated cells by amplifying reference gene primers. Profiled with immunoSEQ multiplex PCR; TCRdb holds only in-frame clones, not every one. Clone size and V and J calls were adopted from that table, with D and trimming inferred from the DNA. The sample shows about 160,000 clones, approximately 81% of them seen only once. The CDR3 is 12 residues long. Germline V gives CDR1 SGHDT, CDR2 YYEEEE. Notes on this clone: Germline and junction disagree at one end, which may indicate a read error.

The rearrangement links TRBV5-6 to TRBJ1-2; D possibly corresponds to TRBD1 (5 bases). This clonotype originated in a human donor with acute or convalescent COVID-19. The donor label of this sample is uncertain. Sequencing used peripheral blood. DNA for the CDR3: TGTGCCAGCAGCTTGGCCGGGGGACCACCGGAGTTC. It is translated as CASSLAGGPPEF. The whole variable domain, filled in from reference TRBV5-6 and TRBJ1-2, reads DAGVTQSPTHLIKTRGQQVTLRCSPKSGHDTVSWYQQALGQGPQFIFQYYEEEERQRGNFPDRFSGHQFPNYSSELNVNALLLGDSALYLCASSLAGGPPEFGSGTRLTVV.